The rows below give T cell receptor beta chains drawn from one sample of a study of metastatic and nonmetastatic thyroid tumors. TCRdb re-called clones via MiXCR from the PCR reads. The sample lists about 62,000 clones, approximately 4.1% occurring once. Input material: blood. The source of these receptors is a female donor with papillary thyroid cancer or a benign thyroid nodule (not recorded which). Some clones in this sample may be carry-over from other donors' samples. Each CDR3 is given with its conserved first and last residue. D genes are given only for firm matches. A clone size is listed for some rows: how often the clone was seen (once, few, many), or a class if it is expanded.

clone_size | j_call | v_call | d_call | cdr3_aa | cdr3_nt
many | TRBJ1-2 | TRBV3-1 | TRBD1 | CASSNWDRGPYGYTF | TGTGCCAGCAGTAATTGGGACAGGGGTCCTTATGGCTACACCTTC
- | TRBJ2-1 | TRBV5-1 | - | CASSLVVGSYNEQFF | TGCGCCAGCAGCTTGGTTGTGGGATCCTACAATGAGCAGTTCTTC
many | TRBJ1-1 | TRBV20-1 | TRBD1 | CSARDLTGGTEAFF | TGCAGTGCTAGAGATCTGACAGGGGGGACTGAAGCTTTCTTT
many | TRBJ2-3 | TRBV28 | TRBD2 | CASSSAGGQVATQYF | TGTGCCAGCAGTTCAGCGGGAGGCCAGGTAGCTACGCAGTATTTT
many | TRBJ2-2 | TRBV6-1 | - | CASVRVGGTGELFF | TGTGCCAGCGTCAGGGTAGGGGGCACCGGGGAGCTGTTTTTT
- | TRBJ1-1 | TRBV20-1 | - | CSAKKFGRLNTEAFF | TGCAGTGCTAAAAAATTTGGACGGTTAAACACTGAAGCTTTCTTT
few | TRBJ1-6 | TRBV6-4 | - | CASSDSGRGASPLHF | TGTGCCAGCAGTGACTCGGGACGGGGGGCCTCACCCCTCCACTTT
few | TRBJ2-7 | TRBV6-1 | TRBD1 | CASKGNRGAYEQYF | TGTGCCAGCAAGGGAAACAGGGGCGCCTACGAGCAGTACTTC
few | TRBJ2-7 | TRBV27 | - | CASSGGTVSYEQYF | TGTGCCAGCAGTGGAGGGACAGTTTCCTACGAGCAGTACTTC
many | TRBJ2-5 | TRBV20-1 | - | CSARPTGMGTQYF | TGCAGTGCTAGACCCACAGGGATGGGGACCCAGTACTTC
few | TRBJ2-1 | TRBV6-1 | - | CASSEDRGGHNEQFF | TGTGCCAGCAGTGAAGACCGTGGGGGGCACAATGAGCAGTTCTTC
- | TRBJ2-5 | TRBV30 | - | CAWDSPRGGQETQYF | TGTGCCTGGGACTCCCCGAGGGGGGGACAAGAGACCCAGTACTTC
few | TRBJ2-1 | TRBV27 | - | CASSSQERVEWFF | TGTGCCAGCAGTTCTCAGGAAAGGGTGGAGTGGTTCTTC
few | TRBJ1-2 | TRBV4-2 | - | CASSQEPRDTAYGYTF | TGTGCCAGCAGCCAGGAACCACGGGACACCGCCTATGGCTACACCTTC
few | TRBJ2-7 | TRBV6-1 | - | CARSEVGRVETQYF | TGTGCCAGAAGTGAAGTGGGCAGGGTTGAAACGCAGTACTTC
- | TRBJ2-2 | TRBV10-3 | TRBD2 | CAISESILTSGSSGELLF | TGTGCCATCAGTGAGTCGATCCTGACTAGCGGGAGCTCCGGGGAGCTGCTTTTT
- | TRBJ2-5 | TRBV3-1 | TRBD2 | CASSQDLLSSGRGGTQYF | TGTGCCAGCAGCCAAGATCTATTGTCTAGCGGGAGGGGCGGGACCCAGTACTTC
many | TRBJ1-1 | TRBV2 | - | CASSDPMNTEAFF | TGTGCCAGCAGCGACCCTATGAACACTGAAGCTTTCTTT
- | TRBJ2-5 | TRBV7-9 | TRBD1 | CASSLAGRGQETQYF | TGTGCCAGCAGCTTAGCAGGCAGGGGGCAAGAGACCCAGTACTTC
many | TRBJ2-2 | TRBV12-3/TRBV12-4 | - | CASSFLDSPNTGELFF | TGTGCCAGCAGTTTCCTAGACTCGCCGAACACCGGGGAGCTGTTTTTT
many | TRBJ2-7 | TRBV28 | - | CASSGGQPYEQYF | TGTGCCAGCAGTGGAGGACAGCCCTACGAGCAGTACTTC
many | TRBJ1-5 | TRBV20-1 | - | CSAKMGRDVQPQHF | TGCAGTGCTAAAATGGGAAGAGACGTACAGCCCCAGCATTTT
many | TRBJ2-2 | TRBV28 | - | CASSFQNTGELFF | TGTGCCAGCAGTTTCCAGAACACCGGGGAGCTGTTTTTT
many | TRBJ2-3 | TRBV7-9 | - | CASSFTSWADTQYF | TGTGCCAGCAGCTTTACGTCCTGGGCAGATACGCAGTATTTT
few | TRBJ2-3 | TRBV5-1 | TRBD2 | CASSLLAGGLGDTQYF | TGCGCCAGCAGCTTGTTAGCGGGAGGGCTTGGAGATACGCAGTATTTT
many | TRBJ1-1 | TRBV7-9 | - | CASLTGANTEAFF | TGTGCCAGCCTCACAGGAGCGAACACTGAAGCTTTCTTT
many | TRBJ2-1 | TRBV12-3/TRBV12-4 | - | CASSLGSYNEQFF | TGTGCCAGCAGTCTGGGCTCCTACAATGAGCAGTTCTTC
many | TRBJ1-5 | TRBV4-1 | - | CASSQGATGQPQHF | TGCGCCAGCAGCCAGGGGGCAACGGGTCAGCCCCAGCATTTT
many | TRBJ1-4 | TRBV20-1 | - | CSAAGVRTNEKLFF | TGCAGTGCTGCGGGTGTTCGGACTAATGAAAAACTGTTTTTT
many | TRBJ2-7 | TRBV13 | TRBD1 | CASSLGGFSGQGAYEQYF | TGTGCCAGCAGCTTAGGCGGTTTTTCGGGACAGGGGGCTTACGAGCAGTACTTC